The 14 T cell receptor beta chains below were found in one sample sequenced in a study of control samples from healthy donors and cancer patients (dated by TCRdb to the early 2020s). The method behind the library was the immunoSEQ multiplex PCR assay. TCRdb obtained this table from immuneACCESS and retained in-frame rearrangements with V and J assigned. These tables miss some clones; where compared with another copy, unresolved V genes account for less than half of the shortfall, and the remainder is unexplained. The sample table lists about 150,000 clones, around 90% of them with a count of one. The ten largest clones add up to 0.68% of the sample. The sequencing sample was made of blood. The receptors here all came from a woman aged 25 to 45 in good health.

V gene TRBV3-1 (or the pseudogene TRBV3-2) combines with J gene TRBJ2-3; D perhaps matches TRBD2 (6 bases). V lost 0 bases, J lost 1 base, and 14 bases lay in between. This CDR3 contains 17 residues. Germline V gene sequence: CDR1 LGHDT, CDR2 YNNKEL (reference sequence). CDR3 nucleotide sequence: TGTGCCAGCAGCCAAGACTCTCCGCGGAGGGGCACAGATACGCAGTATTTT. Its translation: CASSQDSPRRGTDTQYF.

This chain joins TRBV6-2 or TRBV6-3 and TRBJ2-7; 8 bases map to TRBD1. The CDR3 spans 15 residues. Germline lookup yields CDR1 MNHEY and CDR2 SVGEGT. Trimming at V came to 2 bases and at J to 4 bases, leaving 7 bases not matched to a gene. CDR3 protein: CASSYGAGGVYEQYF. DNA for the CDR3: TGTGCCAGCAGTTACGGGGCAGGGGGCGTTTACGAGCAGTACTTC.

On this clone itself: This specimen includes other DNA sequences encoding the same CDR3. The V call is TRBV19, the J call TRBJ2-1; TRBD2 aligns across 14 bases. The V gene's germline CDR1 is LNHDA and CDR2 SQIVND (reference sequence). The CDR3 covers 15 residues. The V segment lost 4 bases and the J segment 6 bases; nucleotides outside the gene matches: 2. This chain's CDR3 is CASSTGTSGSNEQFF. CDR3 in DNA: TGTGCCAGTAGTACTGGGACTAGCGGGAGCAATGAGCAGTTCTTC.

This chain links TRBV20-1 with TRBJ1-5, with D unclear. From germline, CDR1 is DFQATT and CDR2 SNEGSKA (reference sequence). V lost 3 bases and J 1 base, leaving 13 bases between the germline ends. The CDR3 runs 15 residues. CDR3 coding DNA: TGCAGTGCTAGTAATTATCCCGGGAGCAATCAGCCCCAGCATTTT. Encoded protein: CSASNYPGSNQPQHF.

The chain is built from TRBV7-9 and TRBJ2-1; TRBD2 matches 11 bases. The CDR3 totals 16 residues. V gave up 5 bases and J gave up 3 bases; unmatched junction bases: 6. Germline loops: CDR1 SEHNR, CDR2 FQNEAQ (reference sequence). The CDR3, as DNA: TGTGCCAGCAGCGACACTAGCGGGAGTGGCTACAATGAGCAGTTCTTC. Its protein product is CASSDTSGSGYNEQFF.

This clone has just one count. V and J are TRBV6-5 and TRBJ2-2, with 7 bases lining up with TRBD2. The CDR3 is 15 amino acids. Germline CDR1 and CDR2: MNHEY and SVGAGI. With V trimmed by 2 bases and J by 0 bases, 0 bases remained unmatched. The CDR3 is CASSYSGTNTGELFF. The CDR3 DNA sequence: TGTGCCAGCAGTTACAGCGGGACGAACACCGGGGAGCTGTTTTTT.

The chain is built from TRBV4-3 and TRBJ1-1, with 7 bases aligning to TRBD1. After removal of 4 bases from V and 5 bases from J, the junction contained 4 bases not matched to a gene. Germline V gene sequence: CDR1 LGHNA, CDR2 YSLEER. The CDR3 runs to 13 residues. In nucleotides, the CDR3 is TGCGCCAGCAGCCGACAGGGAGGGACTGAAGCTTTCTTT. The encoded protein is CASSRQGGTEAFF.

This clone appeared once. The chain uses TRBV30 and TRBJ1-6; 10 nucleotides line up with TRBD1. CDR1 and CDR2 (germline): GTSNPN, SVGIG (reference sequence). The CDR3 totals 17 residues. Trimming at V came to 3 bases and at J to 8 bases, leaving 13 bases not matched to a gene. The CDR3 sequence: CAWRKKTGTGADSPLHF. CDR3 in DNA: TGTGCCTGGAGGAAAAAGACCGGGACAGGGGCGGATTCACCCCTCCACTTT.

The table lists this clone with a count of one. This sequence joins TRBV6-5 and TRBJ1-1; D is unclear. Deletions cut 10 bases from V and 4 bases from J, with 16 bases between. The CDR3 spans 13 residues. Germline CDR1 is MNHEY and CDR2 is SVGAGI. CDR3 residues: CATDTRESTEAFF. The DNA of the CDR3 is TGTGCCACTGATACCCGGGAAAGCACTGAAGCTTTCTTT.

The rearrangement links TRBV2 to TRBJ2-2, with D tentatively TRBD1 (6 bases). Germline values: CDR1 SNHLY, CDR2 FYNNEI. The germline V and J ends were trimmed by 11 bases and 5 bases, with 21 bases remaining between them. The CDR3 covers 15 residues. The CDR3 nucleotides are TGTGCCTACGGACAGCGCACACTAGGGACCGGGGAGCTGTTTTTT. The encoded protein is CAYGQRTLGTGELFF.

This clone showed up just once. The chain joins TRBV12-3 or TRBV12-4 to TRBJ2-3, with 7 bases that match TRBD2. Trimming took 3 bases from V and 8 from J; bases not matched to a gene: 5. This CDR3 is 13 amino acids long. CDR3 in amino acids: CASSFAGAGTQYF. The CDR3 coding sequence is TGTGCCAGCAGTTTTGCGGGAGCAGGTACGCAGTATTTT.

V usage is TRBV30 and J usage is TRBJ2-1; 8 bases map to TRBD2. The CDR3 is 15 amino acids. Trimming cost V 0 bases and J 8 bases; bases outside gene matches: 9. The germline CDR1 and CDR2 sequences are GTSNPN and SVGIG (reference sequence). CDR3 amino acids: CAWSVSPGGRDEQFF. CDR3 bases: TGTGCCTGGAGTGTATCCCCGGGGGGGCGGGATGAGCAGTTCTTC. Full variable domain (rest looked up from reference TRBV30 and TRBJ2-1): SQTIHQWPATLVQPVGSPLSLECTVEGTSNPNLYWYRQAAGRGLQLLFYSVGIGQISSEVPQNLSASRPQDRQFILSSKKLLLSDSGFYLCAWSVSPGGRDEQFFGPGTRLTVL.

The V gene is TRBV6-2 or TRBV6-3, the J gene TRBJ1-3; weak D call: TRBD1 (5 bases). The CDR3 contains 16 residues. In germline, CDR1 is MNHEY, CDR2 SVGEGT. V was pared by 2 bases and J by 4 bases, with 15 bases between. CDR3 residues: CASSYVPYGTGNTIYF. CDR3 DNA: TGTGCCAGCAGTTACGTGCCCTACGGGACGGGAAACACCATATATTTT.

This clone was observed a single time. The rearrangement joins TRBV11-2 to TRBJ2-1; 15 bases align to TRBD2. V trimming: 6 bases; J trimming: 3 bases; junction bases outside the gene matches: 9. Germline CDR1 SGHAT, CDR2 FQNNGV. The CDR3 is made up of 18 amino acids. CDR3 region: CASSSPGTSGRNYNEQFF. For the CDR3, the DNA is TGTGCCAGCAGTTCACCCGGGACTAGCGGGAGGAACTACAATGAGCAGTTCTTC.